This T cell receptor (beta chain) derives from a study of PD-1 and CTLA-4 blockade in melanoma. The V gene's germline CDR1 is MNHEY and CDR2 SVGAGI. Deletions cut 6 bases from V and 0 bases from J, with 9 bases between. The CDR3 spans 13 residues. The table came from immunoSEQ multiplex PCR; TCRdb's copy has only in-frame clones and leaves some out. There are over 25,000 clones in the sample; approximately 88% occur only once, and around 8.5% lies in the top ten. V is TRBV6-5 and J is TRBJ2-7; perhaps TRBD2 as D (6 bases). The source was CD8+ T cells from peripheral blood, collected before anti-PD-1 treatment. The origin of this receptor is a human donor with melanoma. The CDR3 sequence is CASRGGPSYEQYF. CDR3 bases: TGTGCCAGCAGGGGGGGACCCTCCTACGAGCAGTACTTC.